The 26 T cell receptor beta chains presented below share a single source sample, sequenced in a study of cytomegalovirus exposure and HLA in healthy donors. Libraries were prepared by immunoSEQ multiplex PCR; TCRdb keeps only in-frame clonotypes and omits some of them. The sample has roughly 90,000 clones, around 85% seen once. The specimen sequenced was PBMCs. All receptors derive from a young man in good health and CMV-seropositive.

J is TRBJ2-2 and V is TRBV9, with 8 bases identical to TRBD1. Losses at the gene ends were 3 bases for V and 4 bases for J; bases not matched to a gene: 5. This CDR3 has 15 amino acids. From germline, CDR1 is SGDLS and CDR2 YYNGEE. CDR3 protein: CASSADREFTGELFF. CDR3 nucleotide sequence: TGTGCCAGCAGCGCGGACAGGGAATTCACCGGGGAGCTGTTTTTT.

V is TRBV6-1 and J is TRBJ1-1; D remains ambiguous. Trimming cost V 7 bases and J 4 bases, with 19 bases left between them. The germline gives CDR1 MNHNS, CDR2 SASEGT. This CDR3 comprises 15 residues. CDR3 sequence (DNA): TGTGCCAGCAACCTCTTCTGGAGGGAGGTCACTGAAGCTTTCTTT. As protein: CASNLFWREVTEAFF.

The chain recombines TRBV18 with TRBJ1-1; tentatively, D is TRBD1 (5 bases). The CDR3 contains 14 residues. The V end was cut by 6 bases, the J end by 8 bases, with 19 bases between. Germline CDR1 reads KGHSH; CDR2 reads LQKENI. CDR3 DNA sequence: TGTGCCAGCTCCACCAGGGTGGACCGAGAAGAAGCTTTCTTT. Protein product: CASSTRVDREEAFF.

This clone appeared a few times. For the CDR3, the DNA is TGTGCCAGCAGTACCGGGACAGGGGAGATCAATGAGCAGTTCTTC. This gives the protein CASSTGTGEINEQFF. The gene calls are TRBV6-5 and TRBJ2-1; 10 bases map to TRBD1. Germline trimming cut 5 bases from V and 6 bases from J; bases unmatched to any gene: 7. CDR1 is MNHEY and CDR2 is SVGAGI in the germline V gene. This CDR3 has 15 amino acids.

The V gene is TRBV6-1, the J gene TRBJ2-7, with 7 bases fitting TRBD2. The CDR3 totals 14 residues. After removal of 8 bases from V and 3 bases from J, the junction contained 10 bases not matched to a gene. Germline CDR1 and CDR2: MNHNS and SASEGT. The CDR3 DNA sequence: TGTGCCAGCTTGGGGGGGGTGGTGGGCTACGAGCAGTACTTC. Translating it yields CASLGGVVGYEQYF.

J is TRBJ2-1 and V is TRBV11-2; a weak D match, TRBD2 (5 bases). Trimming removed 5 bases from V and 0 bases from J, with 14 bases in between. Germline V CDR1 and CDR2: SGHAT, FQNNGV. The CDR3 length is 16 residues. CDR3: CASSPRLSGSYNEQFF. The CDR3 nucleotides read TGTGCCAGCAGCCCGCGGTTGAGCGGCTCCTACAATGAGCAGTTCTTC.

The V call is TRBV4-1, the J call TRBJ2-5, with TRBD1 identical over 10 bases. The J segment lost 4 bases and the V segment lost 4 bases, leaving 9 bases of the junction unmatched. Germline CDR1 MGHRA, CDR2 YSYEKL. CDR3 size: 16 residues. CDR3 DNA sequence: TGCGCCAGCAGCCTATTTCCGGGACAGGGGCGAGAGACCCAGTACTTC. Translating it yields CASSLFPGQGRETQYF.

The rearrangement links TRBV5-1 to TRBJ1-4; D might be TRBD1 (5 bases). Germline V gene sequence: CDR1 SGHRS, CDR2 YFSETQ. The CDR3 has 12 amino acids. Trimming took off 7 bases at V and 4 bases at J, with 8 bases between the two ends. CDR3 amino acids: CASRGNNEKLFF. As DNA, the CDR3 is TGCGCCAGCCGGGGGAATAATGAAAAACTGTTTTTT.

This chain connects TRBV28 to TRBJ1-4; D not resolved. The length of the CDR3 is 15 residues. From germline, CDR1 is MDHEN and CDR2 SYDVKM. V lost 2 bases, J lost 0 bases, and 7 bases lay in between. The CDR3 region has the DNA TGTGCCAGCAGTTTACCCACAGCAACTAATGAAAAACTGTTTTTT. Translation gives CASSLPTATNEKLFF.

The chain recombines TRBV7-9 with TRBJ2-3; 10 bases map to TRBD2. The CDR3 has 15 residues. CDR1 and CDR2 (germline): SEHNR, FQNEAQ (reference sequence). The J segment lost 3 bases and the V segment lost 3 bases, leaving 3 bases of the junction unmatched. The CDR3 DNA follows: TGTGCCAGCAGCTTCCCGACTAGCGGGACAGATACGCAGTATTTT. Translating it yields CASSFPTSGTDTQYF.

The chain links TRBV6-1 to TRBJ1-4; no clear D. Germline-derived CDR1 and CDR2 are MNHNS and SASEGT. CDR3 length: 13 amino acids. V was clipped by 7 bases and J by 4 bases, with 10 bases between them. The chain's CDR3 is CASTRLHNEKLFF. The CDR3 bases are TGTGCCAGCACCAGACTCCATAATGAAAAACTGTTTTTT.

In nucleotides, the CDR3 is TGTGTTGGGAGACACCCTTACAATGAGCAGTTCTTC. Translated, it gives CVGRHPYNEQFF. This sequence joins TRBV30 and TRBJ2-1; a possible D gene is TRBD2 (5 bases). The CDR3 spans 12 residues. Germline CDR1 GTSNPN, CDR2 SVGIG (reference sequence).

A few counts support this clone. The chain uses TRBV5-6 and TRBJ2-7; D might be TRBD1 (6 bases). Germline CDR1 SGHDT, CDR2 YYEEEE. CDR3 length: 12 residues. Trimming removed 4 bases at V and 4 bases at J, with 9 bases between. In nucleotides, the CDR3 is TGTGCCAGCAGCCTAGGGGGTTACGAGCAGTACTTC. Amino acids: CASSLGGYEQYF. The full variable domain, with the rest looked up from reference TRBV5-6 and TRBJ2-7, is DAGVTQSPTHLIKTRGQQVTLRCSPKSGHDTVSWYQQALGQGPQFIFQYYEEEERQRGNFPDRFSGHQFPNYSSELNVNALLLGDSALYLCASSLGGYEQYFGPGTRLTVT.

V and J are TRBV29-1 and TRBJ2-7; D is possibly TRBD2 (5 bases). This CDR3 has 11 residues. Germline lookup yields CDR1 SQVTM and CDR2 ANQGSEA. The V end lost 3 bases, the J end lost 3 bases, and 6 bases lay between the germline ends. CDR3 coding DNA: TGCAGCGTTGAGGACTTCTACGAGCAGTACTTC. Its translation: CSVEDFYEQYF.

This chain links TRBV27 with TRBJ2-6; D possibly corresponds to TRBD2 (7 bases). The CDR3 contains 20 residues. V lost 0 bases, J lost 0 bases, and 18 bases lay in between. Germline V CDR1 and CDR2: MNHEY, SMNVEV (reference sequence). The CDR3 loop reads CASSLSGRGRGNSGANVLTF. The DNA of the CDR3 is TGTGCCAGCAGTTTATCTGGGAGGGGCAGGGGAAACTCTGGGGCCAACGTCCTGACTTTC.

The chain combines TRBV5-8 with TRBJ2-7; 15 nucleotides agree with TRBD2. CDR1 and CDR2 from the germline V gene are SGHTS and YDEGEE. The CDR3 is 15 amino acids. The junction had 6 bases not matched to a gene; V was cut back by 4 bases and J by 7 bases. The DNA of the CDR3 is TGTGCCAGCAGCCCAGGACTAGCGGGAGGGAAAGAGCAGTACGTC. It is translated as CASSPGLAGGKEQYV.

This clone was seen only once. This chain uses TRBV7-8 with TRBJ2-2; D is perhaps TRBD1 (6 bases). CDR3 length: 16 residues. Germline values: CDR1 SGHVS, CDR2 FQNEAQ. Trimming stripped 5 bases from V and 6 bases from J, with 19 bases between. The CDR3 nucleotides read TGTGCCAGCAGCAGGCGGGTACAGGGACCCCCCGGGGAGCTGTTTTTT. This translates into CASSRRVQGPPGELFF.

J is TRBJ2-5 and V is TRBV5-6; D remains ambiguous. V was trimmed by 0 bases and J by 5 bases, leaving 5 bases between them. This CDR3 has 12 residues. The V gene's germline CDR1 is SGHDT and CDR2 YYEEEE. The CDR3 DNA reads TGTGCCAGCAGCTTGGCCTTGGAGACCCAGTACTTC. Its protein is CASSLALETQYF.

V is TRBV30 and J is TRBJ1-5, with TRBD1 matching 11 bases. From germline, CDR1 is GTSNPN and CDR2 SVGIG (reference sequence). The V gene end was trimmed by 5 bases and the J gene end by 6 bases; junction bases not matched to a gene: 9. The CDR3 is 15 residues long. The CDR3 DNA sequence: TGTGCCTGGCCTGACCCCGGGACAGGGGGTCAGCCCCAGCATTTT. Its translation is CAWPDPGTGGQPQHF.

The chain has TRBV19 and TRBJ1-5; D call uncertain. The V gene lost 9 bases and the J gene lost 4 bases, with 16 bases spanning the gap. The CDR3 is made up of 14 amino acids. CDR1 is LNHDA and CDR2 is SQIVND in the germline V gene (reference sequence). The CDR3 spells CASASVPSNQPQHF. In DNA, the CDR3 is TGTGCCAGCGCCTCGGTCCCTTCGAATCAGCCCCAGCATTTT.

The chain combines TRBV28 with TRBJ2-7; 7 nucleotides line up with TRBD1. CDR3 size: 15 residues. J lost 6 bases, V lost 6 bases, and 14 bases had no gene match. Germline V gene data show CDR1 as MDHEN and CDR2 as SYDVKM. The CDR3 DNA reads TGTGCCAGCAGCCCGCCACAGGGGCATTTAGCCGAGCAGTACGTC. Amino acids: CASSPPQGHLAEQYV.

The chain is built from TRBV9 and TRBJ2-3; 12 positions agree with TRBD2. CDR1 and CDR2 (germline): SGDLS, YYNGEE. Unmatched junction bases numbered 9, after V lost 0 bases and J lost 4 bases. CDR3 size: 18 residues. CDR3 coding DNA: TGTGCCAGCAGCGTAGCGGCTAGCGGGAGGGGAGGGGCAGATACGCAGTATTTT. This encodes CASSVAASGRGGADTQYF.

V gene TRBV4-2 combines with J gene TRBJ1-4; 11 nucleotides align to TRBD1. The V gene end was trimmed by 0 bases and the J gene end by 7 bases; junction bases not matched to a gene: 7. The V gene's germline CDR1 is LGHNA and CDR2 YNFKEQ. CDR3 length equals 17 residues. The CDR3 DNA reads TGTGCCAGCAGCCAAGAAGGTACCGGGACAGGGGGTGAAAAACTGTTTTTT. Protein product: CASSQEGTGTGGEKLFF.

This rearrangement joins TRBV30 to TRBJ2-1; D gene ambiguous. CDR3 size: 12 residues. The V gene's germline CDR1 is GTSNPN and CDR2 SVGIG (reference sequence). Trimming took off 0 bases at V and 5 bases at J, with 5 bases between the two ends. The CDR3 sequence is CAWSVSNNEQFF. In DNA, the CDR3 is TGTGCCTGGAGTGTATCCAACAATGAGCAGTTCTTC.

This chain joins TRBV27 and TRBJ1-1; D is possibly TRBD1 (6 bases). In germline, CDR1 is MNHEY, CDR2 SMNVEV (reference sequence). CDR3 length: 14 amino acids. V lost 4 bases and J lost 2, with 11 bases in between. For the CDR3, the DNA is TGTGCCAGCAGTTCGAGGGGGGGAAACACTGAAGCTTTCTTT. Translation: CASSSRGGNTEAFF.

The chain joins TRBV30 to TRBJ1-1, with 7 bases that match TRBD1. This CDR3 spans 12 amino acids. V lost 5 bases to trimming and J lost 7 bases; unmatched junction nucleotides: 7. CDR1 GTSNPN and CDR2 SVGIG come from the germline V gene (reference sequence). Here the CDR3 reads CAWGQAYGEAFF. The CDR3 DNA reads TGTGCCTGGGGACAGGCTTACGGTGAAGCTTTCTTT.